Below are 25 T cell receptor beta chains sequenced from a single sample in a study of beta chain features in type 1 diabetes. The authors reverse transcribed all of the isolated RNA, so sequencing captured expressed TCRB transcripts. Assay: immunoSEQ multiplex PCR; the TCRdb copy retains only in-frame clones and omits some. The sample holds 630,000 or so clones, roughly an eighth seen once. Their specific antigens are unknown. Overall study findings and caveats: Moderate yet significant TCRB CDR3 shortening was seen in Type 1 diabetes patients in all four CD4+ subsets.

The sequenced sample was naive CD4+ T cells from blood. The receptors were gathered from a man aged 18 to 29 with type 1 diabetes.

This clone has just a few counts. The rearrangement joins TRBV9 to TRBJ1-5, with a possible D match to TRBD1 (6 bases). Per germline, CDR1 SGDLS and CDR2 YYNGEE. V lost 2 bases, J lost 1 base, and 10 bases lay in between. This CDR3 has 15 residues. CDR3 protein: CASSVSGDSNQPQHF. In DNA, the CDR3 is TGTGCCAGCAGCGTCTCAGGGGACAGCAATCAGCCCCAGCATTTT.

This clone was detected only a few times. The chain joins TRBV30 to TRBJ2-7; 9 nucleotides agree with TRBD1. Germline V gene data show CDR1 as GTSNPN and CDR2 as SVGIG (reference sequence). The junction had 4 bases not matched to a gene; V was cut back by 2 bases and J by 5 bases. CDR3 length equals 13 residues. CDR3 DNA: TGTGCCTGGAGTAAACAGGGGGCGAACGAGCAGTACTTC. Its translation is CAWSKQGANEQYF.

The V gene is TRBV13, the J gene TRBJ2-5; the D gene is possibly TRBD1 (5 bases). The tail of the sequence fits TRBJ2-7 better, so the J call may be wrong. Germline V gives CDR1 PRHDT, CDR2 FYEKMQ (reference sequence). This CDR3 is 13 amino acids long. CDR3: CASSGRVVGEQYF. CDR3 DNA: TGTGCCAGCAGCGGCAGGGTGGTCGGCGAGCAGTACTTC.

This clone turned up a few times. For the CDR3, the DNA is TGTGCCTGGAGTGTAGGGGGGTCCTCTTATGGCTACACCTTC. As protein: CAWSVGGSSYGYTF. This chain joins TRBV30 and TRBJ1-2, with D maybe TRBD1 (6 bases). V was clipped by 0 bases and J by 5 bases, with 13 bases between them. Germline V gene data show CDR1 as GTSNPN and CDR2 as SVGIG (reference sequence). CDR3 length: 14 amino acids.

The CDR3 here is CASSQDRGYGYTF. CDR3 coding DNA: TGTGCCAGCAGCCAAGACAGGGGCTATGGCTACACCTTC. J is TRBJ1-2 and V is TRBV6-6; 8 bases are shared with TRBD1. The junction had 4 bases not matched to a gene; V was cut back by 6 bases and J by 4 bases. The germline gives CDR1 MNHNY, CDR2 SVGAGI (reference sequence). CDR3 size: 13 residues.

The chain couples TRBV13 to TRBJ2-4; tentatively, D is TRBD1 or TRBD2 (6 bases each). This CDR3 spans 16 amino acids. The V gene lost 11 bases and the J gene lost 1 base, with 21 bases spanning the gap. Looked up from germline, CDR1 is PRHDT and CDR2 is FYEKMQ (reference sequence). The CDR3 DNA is TGTGCCCCCGAACGGGGGCCCCCAAGGGCCAAAAACATTCAGTACTTC. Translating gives CAPERGPPRAKNIQYF.

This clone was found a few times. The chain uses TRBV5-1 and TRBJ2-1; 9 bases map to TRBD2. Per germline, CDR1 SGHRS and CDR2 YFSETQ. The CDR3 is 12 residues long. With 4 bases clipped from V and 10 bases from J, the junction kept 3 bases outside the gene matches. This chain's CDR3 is CASSLAGQEQFF. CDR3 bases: TGCGCCAGCAGCCTAGCGGGACAGGAGCAGTTCTTC. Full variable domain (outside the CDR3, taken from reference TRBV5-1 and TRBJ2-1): KAGVTQTPRYLIKTRGQQVTLSCSPISGHRSVSWYQQTPGQGLQFLFEYFSETQRNKGNFPGRFSGRQFSNSRSEMNVSTLELGDSALYLCASSLAGQEQFFGPGTRLTVL.

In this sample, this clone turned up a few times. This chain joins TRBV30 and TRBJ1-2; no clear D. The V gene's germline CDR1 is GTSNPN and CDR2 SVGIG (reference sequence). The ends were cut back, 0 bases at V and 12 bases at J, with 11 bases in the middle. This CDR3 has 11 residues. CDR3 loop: CAWSVRVIHTF. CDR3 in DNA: TGTGCCTGGAGTGTACGAGTCATCCACACCTTC.

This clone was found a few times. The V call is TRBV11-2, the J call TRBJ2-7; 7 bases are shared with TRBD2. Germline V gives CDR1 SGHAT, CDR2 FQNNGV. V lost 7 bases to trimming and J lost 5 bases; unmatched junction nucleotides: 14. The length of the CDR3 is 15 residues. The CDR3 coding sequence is TGTGCCAGCACCGAAACAAGCGGGGTTAGGGACGAGCAGTACTTC. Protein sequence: CASTETSGVRDEQYF.

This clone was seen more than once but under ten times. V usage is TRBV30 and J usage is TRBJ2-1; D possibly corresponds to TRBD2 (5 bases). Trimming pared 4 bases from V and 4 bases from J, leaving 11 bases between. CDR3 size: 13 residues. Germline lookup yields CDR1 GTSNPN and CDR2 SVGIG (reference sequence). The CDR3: CAWTREYYNEQFF. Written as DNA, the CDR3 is TGTGCCTGGACGAGGGAGTATTACAATGAGCAGTTCTTC.

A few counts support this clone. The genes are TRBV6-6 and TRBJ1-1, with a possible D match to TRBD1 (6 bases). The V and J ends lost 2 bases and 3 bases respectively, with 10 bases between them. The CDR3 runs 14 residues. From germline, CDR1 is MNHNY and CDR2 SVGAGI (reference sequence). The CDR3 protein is CASSYVTGDTEAFF. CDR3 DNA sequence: TGTGCCAGCAGTTACGTGACAGGCGACACTGAAGCTTTCTTT.

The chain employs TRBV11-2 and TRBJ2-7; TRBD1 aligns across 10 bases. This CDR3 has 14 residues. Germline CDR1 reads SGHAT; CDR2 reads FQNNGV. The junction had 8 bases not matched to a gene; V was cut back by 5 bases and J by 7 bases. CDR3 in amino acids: CASSMDRGSGEQYF. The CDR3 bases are TGTGCCAGCAGCATGGACAGGGGGTCAGGGGAGCAGTACTTC.

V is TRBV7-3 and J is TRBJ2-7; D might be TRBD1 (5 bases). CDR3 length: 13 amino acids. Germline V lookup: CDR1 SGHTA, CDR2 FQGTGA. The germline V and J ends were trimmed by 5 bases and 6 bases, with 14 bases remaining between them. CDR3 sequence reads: CASSLDSRGEQYF. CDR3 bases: TGTGCCAGCAGCCTCGACAGTAGGGGCGAGCAGTACTTC.

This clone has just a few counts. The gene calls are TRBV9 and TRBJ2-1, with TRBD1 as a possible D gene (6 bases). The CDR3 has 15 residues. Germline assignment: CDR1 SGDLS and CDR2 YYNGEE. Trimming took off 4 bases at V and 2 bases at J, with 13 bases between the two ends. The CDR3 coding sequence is TGTGCCAGCAGCCCCCGGACAGAGACCTACAATGAGCAGTTCTTC. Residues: CASSPRTETYNEQFF.

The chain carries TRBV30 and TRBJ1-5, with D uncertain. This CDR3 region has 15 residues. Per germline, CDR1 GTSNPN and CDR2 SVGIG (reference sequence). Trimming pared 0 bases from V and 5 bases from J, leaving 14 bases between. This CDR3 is CAWSVRTLGYQPQHF. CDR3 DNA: TGTGCCTGGAGTGTACGAACTTTGGGGTATCAGCCCCAGCATTTT.

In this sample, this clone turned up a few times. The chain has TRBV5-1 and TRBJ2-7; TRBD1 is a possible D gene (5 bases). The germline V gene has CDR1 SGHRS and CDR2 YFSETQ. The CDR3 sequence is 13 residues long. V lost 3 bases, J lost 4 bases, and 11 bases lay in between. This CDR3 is CASSSLDRYEQYF. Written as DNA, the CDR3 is TGCGCCAGCAGCTCCCTTGACAGATACGAGCAGTACTTC.

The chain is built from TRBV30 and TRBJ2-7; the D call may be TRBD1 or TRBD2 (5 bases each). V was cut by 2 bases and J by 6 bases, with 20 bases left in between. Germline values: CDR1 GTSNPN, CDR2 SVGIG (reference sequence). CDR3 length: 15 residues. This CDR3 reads CAWSFPGTQRGEQYF. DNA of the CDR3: TGTGCCTGGAGTTTCCCAGGGACCCAAAGGGGCGAGCAGTACTTC.

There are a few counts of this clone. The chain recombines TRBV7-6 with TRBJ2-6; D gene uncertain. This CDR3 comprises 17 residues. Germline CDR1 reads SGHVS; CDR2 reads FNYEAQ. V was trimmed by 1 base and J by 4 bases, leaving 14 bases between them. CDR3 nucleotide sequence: TGTGCCAGCAGCTTAGTAGGTGCCGGATTCGGGGCCAACGTCCTGACTTTC. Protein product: CASSLVGAGFGANVLTF.

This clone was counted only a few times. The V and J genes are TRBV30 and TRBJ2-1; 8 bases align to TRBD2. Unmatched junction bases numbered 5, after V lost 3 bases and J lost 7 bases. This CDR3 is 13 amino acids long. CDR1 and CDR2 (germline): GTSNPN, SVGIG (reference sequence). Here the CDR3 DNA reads TGTGCCTGGAGCCTGCGGGAGGCGAATGAGCAGTTCTTC. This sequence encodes CAWSLREANEQFF.

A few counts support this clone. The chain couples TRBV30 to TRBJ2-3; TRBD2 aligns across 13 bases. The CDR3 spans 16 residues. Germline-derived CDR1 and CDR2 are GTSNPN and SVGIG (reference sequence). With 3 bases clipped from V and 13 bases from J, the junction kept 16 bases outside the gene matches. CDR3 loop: CAWRRGITGTSGTKYF. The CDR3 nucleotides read TGTGCCTGGAGGAGGGGGATTACCGGGACTAGCGGGACCAAGTATTTT.

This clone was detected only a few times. CDR3 DNA: TGTGCCAGCAGCCAAGCGGACAGATACAATGAGCAGTTCTTC. Encoded protein: CASSQADRYNEQFF. The chain uses TRBV4-2 and TRBJ2-1; D possibly corresponds to TRBD1 (6 bases). There are 14 residues in the CDR3. In germline, CDR1 is LGHNA, CDR2 YNFKEQ. Trimming shortened V by 1 base and J by 4 bases, and 8 bases separated the two germline ends.

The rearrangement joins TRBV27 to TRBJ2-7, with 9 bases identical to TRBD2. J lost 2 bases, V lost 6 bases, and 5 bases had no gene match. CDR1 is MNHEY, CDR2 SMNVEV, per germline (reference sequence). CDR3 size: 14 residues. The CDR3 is CASRTAGGPYEQYF. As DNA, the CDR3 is TGTGCCAGCAGGACAGCGGGAGGCCCCTACGAGCAGTACTTC.

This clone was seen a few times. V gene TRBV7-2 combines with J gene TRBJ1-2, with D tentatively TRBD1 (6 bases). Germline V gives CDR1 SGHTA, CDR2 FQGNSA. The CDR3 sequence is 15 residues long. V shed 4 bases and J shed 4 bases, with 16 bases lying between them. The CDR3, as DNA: TGTGCCAGCAGCTCCCAGACAGGAACGTTCTATGGCTACACCTTC. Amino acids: CASSSQTGTFYGYTF.

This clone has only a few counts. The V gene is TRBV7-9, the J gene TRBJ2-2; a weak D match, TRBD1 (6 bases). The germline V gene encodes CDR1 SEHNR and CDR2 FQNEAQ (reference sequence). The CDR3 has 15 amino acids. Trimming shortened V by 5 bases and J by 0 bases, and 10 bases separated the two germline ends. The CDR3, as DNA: TGTGCCAGCAGCCGCACAGGGACGAACACCGGGGAGCTGTTTTTT. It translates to CASSRTGTNTGELFF.

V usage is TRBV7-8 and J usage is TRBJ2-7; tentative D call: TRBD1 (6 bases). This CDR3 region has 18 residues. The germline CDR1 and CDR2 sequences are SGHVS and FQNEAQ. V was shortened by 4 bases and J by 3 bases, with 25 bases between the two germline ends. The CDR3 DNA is TGTGCCAGCAGCTACTCCAAAACTACAGGGTCAAAAAGCTACGAGCAGTACTTC. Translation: CASSYSKTTGSKSYEQYF.